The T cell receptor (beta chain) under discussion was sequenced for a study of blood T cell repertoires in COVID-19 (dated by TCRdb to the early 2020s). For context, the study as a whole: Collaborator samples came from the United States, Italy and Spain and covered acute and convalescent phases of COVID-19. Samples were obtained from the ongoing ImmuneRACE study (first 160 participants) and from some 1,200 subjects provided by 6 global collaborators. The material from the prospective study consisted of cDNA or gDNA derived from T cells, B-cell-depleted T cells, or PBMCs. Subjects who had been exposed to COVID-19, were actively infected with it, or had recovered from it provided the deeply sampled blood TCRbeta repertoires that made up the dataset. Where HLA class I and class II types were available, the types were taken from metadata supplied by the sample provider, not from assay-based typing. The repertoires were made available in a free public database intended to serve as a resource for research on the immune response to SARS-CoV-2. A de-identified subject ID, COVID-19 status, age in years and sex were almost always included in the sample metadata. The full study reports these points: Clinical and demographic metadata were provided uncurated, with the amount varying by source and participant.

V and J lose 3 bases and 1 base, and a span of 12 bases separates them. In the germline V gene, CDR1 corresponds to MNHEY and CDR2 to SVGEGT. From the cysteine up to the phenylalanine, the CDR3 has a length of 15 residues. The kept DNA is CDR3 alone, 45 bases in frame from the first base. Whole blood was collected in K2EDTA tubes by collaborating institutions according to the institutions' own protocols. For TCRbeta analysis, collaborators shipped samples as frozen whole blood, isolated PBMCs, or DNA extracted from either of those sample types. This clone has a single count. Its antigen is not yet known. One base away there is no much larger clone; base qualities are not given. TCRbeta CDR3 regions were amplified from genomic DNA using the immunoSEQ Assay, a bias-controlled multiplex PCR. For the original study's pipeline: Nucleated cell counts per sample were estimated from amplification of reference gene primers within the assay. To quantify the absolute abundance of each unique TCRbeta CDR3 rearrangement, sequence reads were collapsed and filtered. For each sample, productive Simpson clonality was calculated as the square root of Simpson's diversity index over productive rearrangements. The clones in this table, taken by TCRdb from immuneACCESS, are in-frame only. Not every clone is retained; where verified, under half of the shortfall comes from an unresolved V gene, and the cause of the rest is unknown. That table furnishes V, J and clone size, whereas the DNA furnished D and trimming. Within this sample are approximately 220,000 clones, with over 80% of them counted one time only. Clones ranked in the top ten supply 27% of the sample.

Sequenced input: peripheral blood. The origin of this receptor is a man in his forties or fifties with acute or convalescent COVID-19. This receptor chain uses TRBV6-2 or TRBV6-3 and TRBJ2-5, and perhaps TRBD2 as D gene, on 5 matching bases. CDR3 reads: CASSYSSGPQETQYF. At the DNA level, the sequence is TGTGCCAGCAGTTATTCGAGCGGACCCCAAGAGACCCAGTACTTC.